The T cell receptor (beta chain) under discussion was sequenced for a study of blood T cell repertoires in COVID-19. Background on the study: COVID-19 samples from acute and convalescent phases originated in the United States, Italy and Spain. The analysed material was cDNA or gDNA that came from T cells, B-cell-depleted T cells, or PBMCs.

This clone is a singleton in its sample. Authors' data handling: Reference gene primer amplification gave nucleated cell count estimates. Method: immunoSEQ multiplex PCR; TCRdb's copy keeps in-frame clones and lacks some. That table is the source of V, J and clone size, and D and trimming were worked out from the DNA. The sample includes over 150,000 clones, just over 85% of them seen just once. V lost 6 bases and J lost 5, with 18 bases in between. The CDR3 is 15 amino acids. Germline lookup yields CDR1 MGHDK and CDR2 SYGVNS. The sequenced material came from peripheral blood. The source is a man aged 45-60 years with active or convalescent COVID-19. V gene TRBV25-1 combines with J gene TRBJ2-3; TRBD2 is a possible D gene (5 bases). Here the CDR3 reads CASSPVWAREDTQYF. Written as DNA, the CDR3 is TGTGCCAGCAGCCCAGTGTGGGCTCGGGAAGATACGCAGTATTTT.